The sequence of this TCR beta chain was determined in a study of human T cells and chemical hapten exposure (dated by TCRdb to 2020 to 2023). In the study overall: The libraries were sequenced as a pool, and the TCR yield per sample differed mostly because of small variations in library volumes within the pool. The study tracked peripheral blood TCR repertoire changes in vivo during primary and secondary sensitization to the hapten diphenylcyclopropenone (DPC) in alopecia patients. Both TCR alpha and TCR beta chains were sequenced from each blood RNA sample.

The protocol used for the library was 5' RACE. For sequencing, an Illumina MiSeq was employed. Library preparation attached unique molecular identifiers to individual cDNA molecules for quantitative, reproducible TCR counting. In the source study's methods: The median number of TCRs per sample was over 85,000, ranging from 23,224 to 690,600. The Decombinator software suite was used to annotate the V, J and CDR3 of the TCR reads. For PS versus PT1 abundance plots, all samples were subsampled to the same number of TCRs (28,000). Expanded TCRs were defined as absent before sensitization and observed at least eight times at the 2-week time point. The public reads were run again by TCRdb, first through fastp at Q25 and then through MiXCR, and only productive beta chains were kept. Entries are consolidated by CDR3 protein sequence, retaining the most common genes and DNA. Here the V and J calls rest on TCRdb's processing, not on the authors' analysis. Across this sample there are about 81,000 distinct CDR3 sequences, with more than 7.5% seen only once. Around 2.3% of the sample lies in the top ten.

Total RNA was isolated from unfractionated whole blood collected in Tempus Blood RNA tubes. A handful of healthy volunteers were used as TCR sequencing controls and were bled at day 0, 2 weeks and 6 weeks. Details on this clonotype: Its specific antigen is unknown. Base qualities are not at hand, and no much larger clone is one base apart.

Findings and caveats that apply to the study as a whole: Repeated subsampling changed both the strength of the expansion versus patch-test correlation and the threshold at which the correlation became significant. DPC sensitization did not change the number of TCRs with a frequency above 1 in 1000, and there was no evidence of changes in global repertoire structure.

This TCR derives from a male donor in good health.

The DNA sequence is given as TGTGCCAGCAGGAACAGGGGTGGATACGAGCAGTACTTC. Translation gives CASRNRGGYEQYF. The chain is assembled from TRBV2 and TRBJ2-7; 7 bases in the middle match TRBD1. From the germline V gene, CDR1 is SNHLY and CDR2 is FYNNEI. Germline trimming amounts to 6 bases on V and 4 bases on J, with 6 as the count of junction bases outside the gene matches. The cysteine opens and the phenylalanine closes a CDR3 of 13 amino acids. Here the CDR3 DNA is all that survives: 39 bases in frame from base 1.